This entry concerns a single T cell receptor (beta chain). The sample is drawn from a study of T cells in localized non-small cell lung cancer. Germline CDR1 reads MNHEY; CDR2 reads SMNVEV (reference sequence). Trimming stripped 5 bases from V and 9 bases from J, with 11 bases between. This CDR3 is 13 amino acids long. Measured with immunoSEQ multiplex PCR; TCRdb has only the in-frame clones, and not every one. In the table there are more than 15,000 clones, about 85% of which are singletons. This TCR was recovered from a male donor aged 60 or over with stage I lung adenocarcinoma. The starting material was peripheral blood, obtained before any cancer treatment. The chain links TRBV27 to TRBJ1-6; weak D call: TRBD1 (5 bases). CDR3 loop: CASSEGKGSPLHF. The CDR3 DNA follows: TGTGCCAGCAGTGAGGGGAAGGGTTCACCCCTCCACTTT.